The 28 T cell receptor beta chains below all came from one sample that was sequenced in a study of shared clonotypes between healthy human individuals. Terminally differentiated effector memory CD45RA+ cells were excluded from the naive CD8 cells, which were CD45RO-negative and positively selected for CCR7. Generated by immunoSEQ multiplex PCR, the TCRdb table keeps only in-frame clones and is missing some. The sample holds over 2,000,000 clones; around 95% are singletons and the top ten take around 1.8%. Sequenced input: naive CD8+ T cells from PBMCs. The receptors come from a man in his late teens or twenties in good health. Some clones in this sample may be carry-over from other donors' samples.

V is TRBV7-2 and J is TRBJ2-1, with 14 nucleotides matching TRBD2. The trim removed 5 bases at V and 0 bases at J, leaving 3 bases unmatched. CDR1 and CDR2 from the germline V gene are SGHTA and FQGNSA. This CDR3 contains 17 residues. CDR3 sequence (DNA): TGTGCCAGCAGCCGGGGACTAGCGGGAGTCTCCTACAATGAGCAGTTCTTC. Protein: CASSRGLAGVSYNEQFF.

The chain is built from TRBV25-1 and TRBJ2-5, with D possibly called TRBD1 or TRBD2 (7 bases each). Germline-derived CDR1 and CDR2 are MGHDK and SYGVNS. The CDR3 is 11 amino acids. Trimming removed 6 bases from V and 9 bases from J, with 11 bases in between. CDR3 protein: CASSRGGAQYF. CDR3 in DNA: TGTGCCAGCAGCAGGGGGGGGGCCCAGTACTTC.

The rearrangement joins TRBV28 to TRBJ2-3, with 8 bases aligning to TRBD1. This CDR3 has 16 residues. The trim removed 1 base at V and 6 bases at J, leaving 9 bases unmatched. CDR1 and CDR2 from the germline V gene are MDHEN and SYDVKM. CDR3 loop: CASSLLTGGLSDTQYF. DNA of the CDR3: TGTGCCAGCAGTTTATTAACAGGGGGTCTTAGTGATACGCAGTATTTT. Full variable domain (missing parts from reference TRBV28 and TRBJ2-3): DVKVTQSSRYLVKRTGEKVFLECVQDMDHENMFWYRQDPGLGLRLIYFSYDVKMKEKGDIPEGYSVSREKKERFSLILESASTNQTSMYLCASSLLTGGLSDTQYFGPGTRLTVL.

This chain connects TRBV28 to TRBJ1-1; no clear D. CDR3 length: 11 residues. CDR1 and CDR2 (germline): MDHEN, SYDVKM. V lost 2 bases, J lost 11 bases, and 9 bases lay in between. DNA for the CDR3: TGTGCCAGCAGTTTAGACGGCGGGGCTTTCTTT. Protein sequence: CASSLDGGAFF.

The chain recombines TRBV11-2 with TRBJ1-1; D unclear. Germline V gives CDR1 SGHAT, CDR2 FQNNGV. The length of the CDR3 is 15 residues. V was clipped by 1 base and J by 0 bases, with 9 bases between them. The CDR3 protein is CASSLALGMNTEAFF. The CDR3 bases are TGTGCCAGCAGCTTAGCACTGGGTATGAACACTGAAGCTTTCTTT.

This clone has only one observation. The chain employs TRBV6-5 and TRBJ2-2; D assignment may be TRBD1 or TRBD2 (5 bases each). This CDR3 has 14 amino acids. Germline loops: CDR1 MNHEY, CDR2 SVGAGI. Trimming left V 0 bases short and J 4 bases short, with 6 bases between. The CDR3 here is CASSYSGTTGELFF. The CDR3 DNA reads as TGTGCCAGCAGTTACTCCGGGACCACCGGGGAGCTGTTTTTT.

The chain joins TRBV5-8 to TRBJ2-4; perhaps TRBD2 as D (6 bases). The CDR3 totals 15 residues. Deletions cut 4 bases from V and 8 bases from J, with 19 bases between. Germline V gene data show CDR1 as SGHTS and CDR2 as YDEGEE. CDR3: CASSRKGGIRDIQYF. The CDR3 coding sequence is TGTGCCAGCAGCCGGAAGGGCGGGATCCGCGACATTCAGTACTTC.

The chain links TRBV23-1 to TRBJ2-7; 10 bases match TRBD2. TRBV23-1 is treated as an ORF (open reading frame) with a function not yet certain. V was pared by 7 bases and J by 4 bases, with 10 bases of the junction left unmatched. This CDR3 contains 15 residues. The chain's CDR3 is CASKRLSGREYEQYF. The CDR3 region has the DNA TGCGCCAGCAAACGGCTGAGCGGGAGGGAATACGAGCAGTACTTC.

Here the CDR3 DNA reads TGCAGCGTTGAGGGGGGGCGGGACCAAGAGACCCAGTACTTC. Translation gives CSVEGGRDQETQYF. The V and J genes are TRBV29-1 and TRBJ2-5, with a weak D call TRBD2 (7 bases). Per germline, CDR1 SQVTM and CDR2 ANQGSEA. The CDR3 covers 14 residues. The V and J ends lost 3 bases and 0 bases respectively, with 11 bases between them. Complete variable domain (other parts from reference TRBV29-1 and TRBJ2-5): SAVISQKPSRDICQRGTSLTIQCQVDSQVTMMFWYRQQPGQSLTLIATANQGSEATYESGFVIDKFPISRPNLTFSTLTVSNMSPEDSSIYLCSVEGGRDQETQYFGPGTRLLVL.

The CDR3 reads CASSSPPLVGGQETQYF. The CDR3 DNA reads as TGTGCCAGCAGCTCCCCCCCCTTAGTGGGGGGCCAAGAGACCCAGTACTTC. The chain employs TRBV4-2 and TRBJ2-5; perhaps TRBD2 as D (6 bases). The CDR3 sequence is 17 residues long. V was clipped by 5 bases and J by 1 base, with 20 bases between them. Germline CDR1 reads LGHNA; CDR2 reads YNFKEQ.

The gene calls are TRBV4-1 and TRBJ2-5, with 10 bases matching TRBD1. The CDR3 is made up of 16 amino acids. V lost 0 bases to trimming and J lost 7 bases; unmatched junction nucleotides: 8. The germline V gene encodes CDR1 MGHRA and CDR2 YSYEKL. DNA of the CDR3: TGCGCCAGCAGCCAAGATAAGGACAGGGGGAGTGGGACCCAGTACTTC. Translated, it gives CASSQDKDRGSGTQYF.

V usage is TRBV11-3 and J usage is TRBJ2-2; no definite D call. The germline V gene has CDR1 SGHNT and CDR2 YENEEA. The CDR3 length is 14 residues. The V and J ends lost 4 bases and 2 bases respectively, with 8 bases between them. This CDR3 reads CASSSYSNTGELFF. CDR3 DNA sequence: TGTGCCAGCAGCTCATATTCCAACACCGGGGAGCTGTTTTTT.

The V and J genes are TRBV6-5 and TRBJ2-1, with D perhaps assigned TRBD1 or TRBD2 (5 bases each). The CDR3 loop spans 13 amino acids. Germline loops: CDR1 MNHEY, CDR2 SVGAGI. The V gene lost 8 bases and the J gene lost 7 bases, with 15 bases spanning the gap. The CDR3 protein is CASGPGTWNEQFF. Here the CDR3 DNA reads TGTGCCAGCGGACCCGGGACCTGGAATGAGCAGTTCTTC.

A few counts support this clone. Different DNA sequences within this sample yield the same CDR3. The rearrangement joins TRBV27 to TRBJ1-2; tentative D call: TRBD1 (6 bases). V lost 6 bases and J 0 bases, leaving 11 bases between the germline ends. This CDR3 region has 14 residues. CDR1 and CDR2 (germline): MNHEY, SMNVEV (reference sequence). The CDR3 loop reads CASSPRGANYGYTF. CDR3 sequence (DNA): TGTGCCAGCAGCCCCAGGGGAGCTAACTATGGCTACACCTTC.

Concerning this clone itself: Other DNA sequences within the sample encode an identical CDR3. V gene TRBV5-1 combines with J gene TRBJ2-7; D tentatively fits TRBD1 or TRBD2 (6 bases each). Trimming removed 0 bases at V and 1 base at J, with 11 bases between. Germline V gene sequence: CDR1 SGHRS, CDR2 YFSETQ. The CDR3 length is 15 residues. CDR3 DNA sequence: TGCGCCAGCAGCTTGGATGGGGGGCTGTCCTACGAGCAGTACTTC. Its translation: CASSLDGGLSYEQYF.

The gene calls are TRBV28 and TRBJ1-1, with D possibly being TRBD1 (6 bases). This CDR3 comprises 16 residues. CDR1 MDHEN and CDR2 SYDVKM come from the germline V gene. Trimming cost V 6 bases and J 1 base, with 18 bases left between them. CDR3 sequence reads: CASRFFTGTTNTEAFF. CDR3 nucleotide sequence: TGTGCCAGCAGATTCTTCACAGGGACGACGAACACTGAAGCTTTCTTT.

V is TRBV27 and J is TRBJ2-4, with D perhaps matching TRBD2 (6 bases). This CDR3 comprises 15 residues. CDR1 MNHEY and CDR2 SMNVEV come from the germline V gene (reference sequence). Trimming stripped 6 bases from V and 9 bases from J, with 21 bases between. The CDR3 reads CASSPRDSLFFIQYF. As DNA, the CDR3 is TGTGCCAGCAGCCCCCGGGACTCCCTTTTTTTCATTCAGTACTTC.

The chain links TRBV5-1 to TRBJ2-7; 10 bases are shared with TRBD1. Germline V lookup: CDR1 SGHRS, CDR2 YFSETQ. This CDR3 is built from 15 residues. V lost 4 bases and J lost 0; bases outside the gene matches: 4. The CDR3 here is CASSPGQGVSYEQYF. CDR3 DNA sequence: TGCGCCAGCAGCCCAGGACAGGGGGTCTCCTACGAGCAGTACTTC. The whole variable domain, filled in from reference TRBV5-1 and TRBJ2-7, reads KAGVTQTPRYLIKTRGQQVTLSCSPISGHRSVSWYQQTPGQGLQFLFEYFSETQRNKGNFPGRFSGRQFSNSRSEMNVSTLELGDSALYLCASSPGQGVSYEQYFGPGTRLTVT.

The sample holds one count of this clone. This chain connects TRBV29-1 to TRBJ2-1; 7 bases fit TRBD2. The CDR3 is 18 residues long. From germline, CDR1 is SQVTM and CDR2 ANQGSEA. V shed 3 bases, J shed 0 bases, and the junction held 14 bases outside the gene matches. CDR3 loop: CSVEGVRAGMSSYNEQFF. CDR3 in DNA: TGCAGCGTTGAGGGGGTAAGAGCGGGAATGAGCTCCTACAATGAGCAGTTCTTC.

A word on this clone: At the DNA level, this CDR3 is encoded by other sequences in the same sample as well. V is TRBV27 and J is TRBJ2-7, with 10 bases fitting TRBD2. The CDR3 extends over 14 amino acids. The V and J ends lost 5 bases and 3 bases, in that order; junction bases with no gene match: 4. Germline values: CDR1 MNHEY, CDR2 SMNVEV (reference sequence). CDR3: CASSLAGVYYEQYF. The CDR3 DNA reads TGTGCCAGCAGTCTAGCGGGAGTCTACTACGAGCAGTACTTC.

The chain recombines TRBV27 with TRBJ2-5; 10 bases match TRBD1. The CDR3 sequence is 16 residues long. V was pared by 0 bases and J by 5 bases, with 6 bases of the junction left unmatched. CDR1 MNHEY and CDR2 SMNVEV come from the germline V gene (reference sequence). CDR3 in amino acids: CASSLSSGTGVETQYF. CDR3 coding DNA: TGTGCCAGCAGTTTATCATCAGGGACAGGGGTTGAGACCCAGTACTTC.

The chain employs TRBV7-6 and TRBJ2-3; no clear D gene. Looked up from germline, CDR1 is SGHVS and CDR2 is FNYEAQ. The CDR3 is 15 residues long. V dropped 1 base and J dropped 2 bases, with 10 bases sitting between them. CDR3 sequence (DNA): TGTGCCAGCAGCTTAGTTGAGATACCCACAGATACGCAGTATTTT. This sequence encodes CASSLVEIPTDTQYF.

In this sample, this clone turned up once. The gene calls are TRBV7-9 and TRBJ2-1; weak D call: TRBD1 (5 bases). The V and J ends lost 5 bases and 3 bases respectively, with 8 bases between them. Germline CDR1 SEHNR, CDR2 FQNEAQ (reference sequence). The CDR3 extends over 13 amino acids. The CDR3 sequence is CASSPDIYNEQFF. Here the CDR3 DNA reads TGTGCCAGCAGCCCGGACATCTACAATGAGCAGTTCTTC.

This clone was detected once. V gene TRBV13 combines with J gene TRBJ2-1; TRBD1 is a possible D gene (5 bases). The CDR3 runs to 13 residues. Germline V gene data show CDR1 as PRHDT and CDR2 as FYEKMQ (reference sequence). The V gene lost 7 bases and the J gene lost 7 bases, with 14 bases spanning the gap. The CDR3 region is CASMGLGRNEQFF. CDR3 DNA: TGTGCCAGCATGGGGCTCGGAAGAAATGAGCAGTTCTTC.

As to this clone: Distinct nucleotide sequences in the sample also encode this CDR3. The chain combines TRBV11-2 with TRBJ2-7; D unresolved. The CDR3 spans 13 residues. V was pared by 1 base and J by 1 base, with 5 bases between. Germline lookup yields CDR1 SGHAT and CDR2 FQNNGV. CDR3 nucleotide sequence: TGTGCCAGCAGCTTAGGGATGTCCTACGAGCAGTACTTC. It is translated as CASSLGMSYEQYF.

The V and J genes are TRBV28 and TRBJ1-6; D not resolved. The V end lost 5 bases, the J end lost 6 bases, and 11 bases lay between the germline ends. The CDR3 extends over 14 amino acids. The germline gives CDR1 MDHEN, CDR2 SYDVKM. CDR3 protein: CASSPSLANSPLHF. The CDR3 DNA reads TGTGCCAGCAGTCCATCCCTGGCTAATTCACCCCTCCACTTT.

The rearrangement uses TRBV7-9 and TRBJ2-1; a possible D gene is TRBD1 (5 bases). Germline CDR1 and CDR2: SEHNR and FQNEAQ (reference sequence). Trimming took 6 bases from V and 8 from J, leaving 17 bases between them. The CDR3 sequence is 14 residues long. The CDR3 region is CASRPRLQGDEQFF. DNA for the CDR3: TGTGCCAGCAGGCCCCGCCTGCAGGGCGATGAGCAGTTCTTC.

This chain links TRBV10-3 with TRBJ1-1; D uncertain. The V gene's germline CDR1 is ENHRY and CDR2 SYGVKD. This CDR3 is 13 amino acids long. V lost 7 bases and J 4 bases, leaving 13 bases between the germline ends. Here the CDR3 reads CAITETGSTEAFF. Written as DNA, the CDR3 is TGTGCCATCACCGAGACGGGAAGCACTGAAGCTTTCTTT.